The clone carrying this TCR beta chain was observed once. Its antigen is not identified. This entry is derived from a study of type 1 regulatory T cells. TCRdb passed the reads through MiXCR, listing each CDR3 protein once. The sample carries approximately 72,000 distinct CDR3 sequences, about 62% recorded once. V was pared by 6 bases and J by 9 bases, with 12 bases between. The CDR3 sequence is 13 residues long. The V gene's germline CDR1 is SGHTA and CDR2 FQGNSA. This sequence was found in a human donor in good health. This rearrangement joins TRBV7-2 to TRBJ1-6; no clear D. The sequencing sample was made of cultured T cells, either the whole culture or a sorted T cell fraction (not recorded which). Subset: Tr1-enriched cell product generated in vitro against host alloantigens. The DNA of the CDR3 is TGTGCCAGCAGGTCTACTCGTACTTCACCCCTCCACTTT. Amino acids: CASRSTRTSPLHF.